The 3 T cell receptor beta chains given below trace back to one sample, sequenced in a study of blood T cell repertoires in COVID-19. Sequenced by immunoSEQ multiplex PCR; TCRdb stores in-frame clones only, minus some. The repertoire has under 35,000 clones, less than 90% of them found once; the top ten carry over 10%. The sequenced material came from peripheral blood. The receptors come from an older man with active COVID-19.

The chain links TRBV12-3 or TRBV12-4 to TRBJ2-7; D not certain. Between the trimmed V and J ends, which lost 4 bases and 9 bases, there was a span of 13 bases. CDR3 size: 12 residues. The CDR3: CASSSSTRGQYF. CDR3 nucleotide sequence: TGTGCCAGCAGTTCAAGCACCCGCGGGCAGTACTTC.

The sample holds a few counts of this clone. V usage is TRBV5-6 and J usage is TRBJ1-1, with D hard to call. Germline V gene sequence: CDR1 SGHDT, CDR2 YYEEEE. The CDR3 sequence is 14 residues long. Between the trimmed V and J ends, which lost 4 bases and 0 bases, there was a span of 10 bases. This CDR3 reads CASSLGGMNTEAFF. CDR3 in DNA: TGTGCCAGCAGCCTCGGCGGGATGAACACTGAAGCTTTCTTT. Using reference TRBV5-6 and TRBJ1-1 for the parts outside the CDR3, the full variable domain is DAGVTQSPTHLIKTRGQQVTLRCSPKSGHDTVSWYQQALGQGPQFIFQYYEEEERQRGNFPDRFSGHQFPNYSSELNVNALLLGDSALYLCASSLGGMNTEAFFGQGTRLTVV.

This clone was counted once. The V and J genes are TRBV4-1 and TRBJ2-1; D remains ambiguous. Trimming removed 0 bases at V and 0 bases at J, with 9 bases between. The CDR3 runs to 16 residues. Germline assignment: CDR1 MGHRA and CDR2 YSYEKL. For the CDR3, the DNA is TGCGCCAGCAGCCAAGATCAGCGCCCCTCCTACAATGAGCAGTTCTTC. This translates into CASSQDQRPSYNEQFF.